Shown below are 16 T cell receptor beta chains from a single sample sequenced in a study of OX40 agonist ivuxolimab in advanced cancers. Using immunoSEQ multiplex PCR, the repertoire was profiled, and TCRdb retains in-frame clones only, with some absent. Among tens of thousands of clones listed, approximately 82% were seen once. The sequencing here drew on CD4+ or CD8+ T cells sorted from blood, taken in a trial of the OX40 agonist ivuxolimab. The receptor source for this set is an adult with an advanced solid tumor such as melanoma, head and neck, liver or kidney cancer.

This clone has a handful of counts. The rearrangement joins TRBV5-1 to TRBJ1-6, with 8 nucleotides matching TRBD1. Germline V lookup: CDR1 SGHRS, CDR2 YFSETQ. The J segment lost 8 bases and the V segment lost 4 bases, leaving 5 bases of the junction unmatched. This CDR3 is built from 14 residues. The CDR3 sequence: CASSTGQGDSPLHF. CDR3 nucleotide sequence: TGCGCCAGCAGCACCGGACAGGGAGATTCACCCCTCCACTTT.

The CDR3: CSVTTGGGSDTQYF. DNA of the CDR3: TGCAGCGTTACTACAGGGGGGGGTTCAGATACGCAGTATTTT. The J gene is TRBJ2-3, the V gene TRBV29-1; a possible D gene is TRBD1 (8 bases). The CDR3 is 14 amino acids. Germline CDR1 is SQVTM and CDR2 is ANQGSEA. The V end was cut by 5 bases, the J end by 4 bases, with 16 bases between.

This chain joins TRBV6-4 and TRBJ1-2; TRBD1 agrees at 7 bases. The J segment lost 4 bases and the V segment lost 3 bases, leaving 5 bases of the junction unmatched. The CDR3 extends over 14 amino acids. Germline CDR1 is MRHNA and CDR2 is SNTAGT. The CDR3: CASSEQGGIYGYTF. The CDR3 DNA reads TGTGCCAGCAGTGAGCAGGGGGGGATCTATGGCTACACCTTC.

The chain carries TRBV11-3 and TRBJ2-7, with unresolved D. Deletions cut 7 bases from V and 5 bases from J, with 18 bases between. The CDR3 runs 14 residues. Germline-derived CDR1 and CDR2 are SGHNT and YENEEA. The CDR3 sequence: CASTPWGKEHEQYF. DNA for the CDR3: TGTGCCAGCACTCCTTGGGGAAAAGAGCACGAGCAGTACTTC.

The chain has TRBV19 and TRBJ1-1, with a tentative D call TRBD1 (6 bases). Germline V gene data show CDR1 as LNHDA and CDR2 as SQIVND (reference sequence). V dropped 4 bases and J dropped 1 base, with 10 bases sitting between them. CDR3 size: 14 residues. The CDR3 protein is CASSRGGKNTEAFF. CDR3 bases: TGTGCCAGTAGTAGAGGGGGAAAGAACACTGAAGCTTTCTTT.

The rearrangement joins TRBV7-3 to TRBJ1-1; D ambiguous. Trimming left V 0 bases short and J 1 base short, with 3 bases between. Germline V lookup: CDR1 SGHTA, CDR2 FQGTGA. The CDR3 extends over 13 amino acids. As DNA, the CDR3 is TGTGCCAGCAGCTTAACGGCGAACACTGAAGCTTTCTTT. This gives the protein CASSLTANTEAFF.

This chain links TRBV28 with TRBJ2-5, with D possibly being TRBD1 or TRBD2 (6 bases each). This CDR3 comprises 12 residues. In germline, CDR1 is MDHEN, CDR2 SYDVKM. V was shortened by 6 bases and J by 5 bases, with 10 bases between the two germline ends. The CDR3: CASRQGGETQYF. CDR3 in DNA: TGTGCCAGCAGACAGGGAGGTGAGACCCAGTACTTC.

The chain carries TRBV2 and TRBJ1-2; weak D call: TRBD1 (6 bases). Deletions cut 7 bases from V and 6 bases from J, with 15 bases between. The germline V gene encodes CDR1 SNHLY and CDR2 FYNNEI. CDR3 length equals 13 residues. The CDR3 is CASKETGSHGYTF. The CDR3 DNA is TGTGCCAGCAAAGAAACAGGGTCGCATGGCTACACCTTC. The complete variable domain, with remaining parts taken from reference TRBV2 and TRBJ1-2, reads EPEVTQTPSHQVTQMGQEVILRCVPISNHLYFYWYRQILGQKVEFLVSFYNNEISEKSEIFDDQFSVERPDGSNFTLKIRSTKLEDSAMYFCASKETGSHGYTFGSGTRLTVV.

The rearrangement uses TRBV27 and TRBJ1-6; D is ambiguous. Germline-derived CDR1 and CDR2 are MNHEY and SMNVEV (reference sequence). CDR3 length equals 13 residues. The V and J ends lost 6 bases and 5 bases respectively, with 8 bases between them. In DNA form, the CDR3 reads TGTGCCAGCAGGGATACCAATAATTCACCCCTCCACTTT. As protein: CASRDTNNSPLHF.

The chain carries TRBV19 and TRBJ1-2; a weak D match, TRBD1 (6 bases). The CDR3 sequence is 14 residues long. From germline, CDR1 is LNHDA and CDR2 SQIVND (reference sequence). Trimming pared 4 bases from V and 1 base from J, leaving 10 bases between. The CDR3 region is CASSTRQDNYGYTF. CDR3 sequence (DNA): TGTGCCAGTAGTACCCGACAGGATAACTATGGCTACACCTTC.

The chain uses TRBV5-1 and TRBJ2-3; D gene ambiguous. Trimming took off 0 bases at V and 0 bases at J, with 5 bases between the two ends. The CDR3 contains 14 residues. CDR1 SGHRS and CDR2 YFSETQ come from the germline V gene. The CDR3 sequence is CASSLDGSTDTQYF. For the CDR3, the DNA is TGCGCCAGCAGCTTGGACGGGAGCACAGATACGCAGTATTTT. The full variable domain, rest sourced from reference TRBV5-1 and TRBJ2-3, is KAGVTQTPRYLIKTRGQQVTLSCSPISGHRSVSWYQQTPGQGLQFLFEYFSETQRNKGNFPGRFSGRQFSNSRSEMNVSTLELGDSALYLCASSLDGSTDTQYFGPGTRLTVL.

This sequence joins TRBV5-1 and TRBJ2-5; D ambiguous. The CDR3 is 15 amino acids. Germline values: CDR1 SGHRS, CDR2 YFSETQ. The V gene lost 3 bases and the J gene lost 0 bases, with 12 bases spanning the gap. Written as DNA, the CDR3 is TGCGCCAGCAGCTCCCGTGGGAACTACCAAGAGACCCAGTACTTC. Translation: CASSSRGNYQETQYF.

The V and J genes are TRBV5-4 and TRBJ1-6; tentatively, D is TRBD1 (6 bases). Germline CDR1 SGHNT, CDR2 YYREEE (reference sequence). The V end lost 0 bases, the J end lost 9 bases, and 13 bases lay between the germline ends. CDR3 length: 15 amino acids. In DNA form, the CDR3 reads TGTGCCAGCAGCTTGGGGGGACAACCAGTTTCACCCCTCCACTTT. Amino acids: CASSLGGQPVSPLHF.

This clone was recorded only once. The chain links TRBV5-5 to TRBJ2-5; weak D call: TRBD2 (5 bases). The CDR3 length is 14 residues. Germline V gives CDR1 SGHKS, CDR2 YYEKEE (reference sequence). V was pared by 0 bases and J by 4 bases, with 10 bases between. Here the CDR3 reads CASSLGGPGETQYF. The CDR3 DNA follows: TGTGCCAGCAGCTTGGGCGGGCCGGGAGAGACCCAGTACTTC.

CDR3 loop: CASSQGVGTTKPSPLHF. In DNA form, the CDR3 reads TGCGCCAGCAGCCAAGGAGTAGGGACGACGAAACCTTCACCCCTCCACTTT. V usage is TRBV4-3 and J usage is TRBJ1-6, with D possibly matching TRBD1 (5 bases). Trimming removed 1 base from V and 9 bases from J, with 19 bases in between. The CDR3 has 17 residues. Germline assignment: CDR1 LGHNA and CDR2 YSLEER.

The DNA of the CDR3 is TGTGCCAGCAGTCCGGGACGGCGGCAGTTCTTC. It translates to CASSPGRRQFF. V is TRBV28 and J is TRBJ2-1, with D perhaps TRBD1 or TRBD2 (5 bases each). The CDR3 loop spans 11 amino acids. Trimming shortened V by 5 bases and J by 12 bases, and 11 bases separated the two germline ends. CDR1 and CDR2 (germline): MDHEN, SYDVKM.